These 10 T cell receptor beta chains were all obtained from the same sample, sequenced in a study of brain T cells in children with intractable seizures. Some clones are missing from TCRdb's copy, which holds only in-frame ones; the method was immunoSEQ multiplex PCR. The sample has about 76,000 clones; more than 85% are singletons. The specimen comprised peripheral blood, sampled at surgery. These receptors were obtained from a boy younger than two with tuberous sclerosis and intractable seizures.

In this sample, this clone turned up once. The chain is built from TRBV2 and TRBJ2-7, with D unresolved. Trimming pared 7 bases from V and 5 bases from J, leaving 9 bases between. Germline CDR1 SNHLY, CDR2 FYNNEI. The CDR3 contains 11 residues. The CDR3 region has the DNA TGTGCCAGCACGGTAATCAACGAGCAGTACTTC. Amino acid sequence: CASTVINEQYF. Full variable domain (outside the CDR3, taken from reference TRBV2 and TRBJ2-7): EPEVTQTPSHQVTQMGQEVILRCVPISNHLYFYWYRQILGQKVEFLVSFYNNEISEKSEIFDDQFSVERPDGSNFTLKIRSTKLEDSAMYFCASTVINEQYFGPGTRLTVT.

The chain's CDR3 is CASSSLGTGGPEAFF. Here the CDR3 DNA reads TGTGCCAGTAGTTCCCTCGGGACAGGGGGCCCTGAAGCTTTCTTT. The V gene is TRBV19, the J gene TRBJ1-1, with TRBD1 matching over 12 bases. Losses at the gene ends were 5 bases for V and 6 bases for J; bases not matched to a gene: 7. CDR1 and CDR2 from the germline V gene are LNHDA and SQIVND (reference sequence). This CDR3 spans 15 amino acids.

The rearrangement joins TRBV10-1 to TRBJ2-3, with 8 bases that match TRBD2. The trim removed 2 bases at V and 6 bases at J, leaving 7 bases unmatched. In germline, CDR1 is WNHNN, CDR2 SYGVQD (reference sequence). The CDR3 loop spans 15 amino acids. CDR3 region: CASSELAGGWDTQYF. CDR3 coding DNA: TGCGCCAGCAGTGAGCTCGCGGGAGGATGGGATACGCAGTATTTT.

The chain combines TRBV9 with TRBJ2-4; D not resolved. Germline-derived CDR1 and CDR2 are SGDLS and YYNGEE. This CDR3 spans 13 amino acids. Trimming stripped 0 bases from V and 8 bases from J, with 9 bases between. The CDR3 coding sequence is TGTGCCAGCAGCGTAGCCCCGTCGGACATTCAGTACTTC. It specifies CASSVAPSDIQYF. Supplemented by reference TRBV9 and TRBJ2-4, the full variable domain reads DSGVTQTPKHLITATGQRVTLRCSPRSGDLSVYWYQQSLDQGLQFLIQYYNGEERAKGNILERFSAQQFPDLHSELNLSSLELGDSALYFCASSVAPSDIQYFGAGTRLSVL.

This clone occurred a few times. The CDR3 DNA sequence: TGTGCCAGCAGATTCATTTTGGGACTAGCGGGAGTCGAGCAGTACTTC. Translated: CASRFILGLAGVEQYF. The chain combines TRBV2 with TRBJ2-7, with 14 bases matching TRBD2. V lost 6 bases, J lost 6 bases, and 10 bases stayed unmatched. Germline values: CDR1 SNHLY, CDR2 FYNNEI. This CDR3 region has 16 residues.

The chain joins TRBV30 to TRBJ1-1, with D hard to call. CDR3 size: 10 residues. CDR1 and CDR2 from the germline V gene are GTSNPN and SVGIG (reference sequence). This CDR3 reads CAETGPEAFF. The CDR3 DNA reads as TGTGCGGAAACCGGACCTGAAGCTTTCTTT.

In this sample, this clone turned up once. The gene calls are TRBV4-2 and TRBJ2-3; D unclear. The CDR3 spans 14 residues. Germline CDR1 is LGHNA and CDR2 is YNFKEQ. The V end lost 4 bases, the J end lost 2 bases, and 10 bases lay between the germline ends. The CDR3 region is CASSLETYTDTQYF. The DNA for the CDR3 is TGTGCCAGCAGCCTCGAGACCTACACAGATACGCAGTATTTT.

The gene calls are TRBV11-2 and TRBJ2-5; D unclear. The V gene lost 6 bases and the J gene lost 3 bases, with 17 bases spanning the gap. CDR1 and CDR2 (germline): SGHAT, FQNNGV. The CDR3 runs 15 residues. CDR3 sequence: CASSPGAFSEETQYF. The CDR3 DNA reads as TGTGCCAGCAGTCCAGGAGCATTTAGTGAAGAGACCCAGTACTTC.

The chain's CDR3 is CAWSANFYEQYF. The CDR3 DNA sequence: TGTGCCTGGAGTGCAAATTTCTACGAGCAGTACTTC. The chain is built from TRBV30 and TRBJ2-7; no definite D call. The germline gives CDR1 GTSNPN, CDR2 SVGIG (reference sequence). The V gene lost 1 base and the J gene lost 3 bases, with 7 bases spanning the gap. The CDR3 loop spans 12 amino acids.

This clone appeared a few times. The V gene is TRBV19, the J gene TRBJ1-1; tentative D call: TRBD1 (5 bases). CDR3 length equals 15 residues. Trimming cost V 3 bases and J 5 bases, with 16 bases left between them. Germline values: CDR1 LNHDA, CDR2 SQIVND (reference sequence). CDR3 DNA: TGTGCCAGTAGTATGATGGGTCAGGGAGGGACTGAAGCTTTCTTT. It specifies CASSMMGQGGTEAFF.